The entry below gives a single T cell receptor (beta chain) sequence along with its context. Original analysis: Quantification of nucleated cells was approximated via reference gene primer amplification. Assay: immunoSEQ multiplex PCR; the TCRdb copy retains only in-frame clones and omits some. D and trimming come from the DNA, and the V and J calls and clone size come from that table. The sample includes 150,000 to 200,000 clones, around nine tenths seen only once; the top ten take 2.1%. These data belong to a study of blood T cell repertoires in COVID-19. Overall study context: The analysed material was cDNA or gDNA that came from T cells, B-cell-depleted T cells, or PBMCs.

Specimen: peripheral blood. This receptor was obtained from a man in his 70s with active or convalescent COVID-19.

In nucleotides, the CDR3 is TGTGCCATCAGTGAAGCCCTGATACTCTATACGCAGTATTTT. Translating it yields CAISEALILYTQYF. The chain employs TRBV10-3 and TRBJ2-3; no clear D gene. Looked up from germline, CDR1 is ENHRY and CDR2 is SYGVKD. Trimming pared 3 bases from V and 7 bases from J, leaving 14 bases between. This CDR3 contains 14 residues.